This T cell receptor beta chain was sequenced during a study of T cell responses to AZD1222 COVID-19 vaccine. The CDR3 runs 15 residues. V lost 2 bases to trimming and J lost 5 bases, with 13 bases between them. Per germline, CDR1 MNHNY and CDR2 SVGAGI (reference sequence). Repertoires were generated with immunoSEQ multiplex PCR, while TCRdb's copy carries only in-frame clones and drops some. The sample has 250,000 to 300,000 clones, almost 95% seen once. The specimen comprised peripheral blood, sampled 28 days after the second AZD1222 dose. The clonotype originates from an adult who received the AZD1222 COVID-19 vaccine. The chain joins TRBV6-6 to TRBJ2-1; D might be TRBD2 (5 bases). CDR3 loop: CASSYTSGFNNEQFF. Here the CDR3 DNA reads TGTGCCAGCAGTTACACTAGTGGATTCAACAATGAGCAGTTCTTC.